This TCR beta chain was sequenced for a study of regulatory T cells in long-lasting Graves disease. CDR3 regions were amplified by Arm-PCR using iRepertoire HTBI primers to build TCR beta libraries. In the original workflow: Across all samples, under 65 TRBV segments and around 14 TRBJ segments were identified. TCRdb analysed the multiplex PCR reads with MiXCR anew, one entry per CDR3 protein. The V and J calls shown here were made by TCRdb, not taken from the authors' results. The sample holds about 430,000 distinct CDR3 sequences; about 15% are singletons and the top ten take approximately 7.8%. As to this clonotype: It may be a read error: a sequence one base away is much more abundant.

As for time point: newly diagnosed GD, antithyroid drugs for less than 3 months. PBMCs were the source of the RNA used for TCR sequencing. The authors drew patients from an endocrinology department in Xi'an, China. Separately, the same data were catalogued under a study of T cells in Graves' hyperthyroidism and ophthalmopathy. That study adds: Stable disease denoted Graves' hyperthyroidism without ophthalmopathy progression within 18 months. HTBI primers drove first-round RT-PCR of the TCR CDR3.

Sequenced here: peripheral blood mononuclear cells (PBMCs), sampled at new diagnosis, from a patient treated with antithyroid drugs. This receptor was taken from a woman aged 40-49 years with Graves disease.

The CDR3 region is CAWSMGDSALEQYF. The CDR3 nucleotides read TGTGCCTGGAGTATGGGAGACAGTGCCCTCGAGCAGTACTTC. The chain recombines TRBV30 with TRBJ2-7, with D tentatively TRBD1 or TRBD2 (5 bases each). CDR1 and CDR2 (germline): GTSNPN, SVGIG (reference sequence). V shed 2 bases and J shed 6 bases, with 17 bases lying between them. This CDR3 contains 14 residues.